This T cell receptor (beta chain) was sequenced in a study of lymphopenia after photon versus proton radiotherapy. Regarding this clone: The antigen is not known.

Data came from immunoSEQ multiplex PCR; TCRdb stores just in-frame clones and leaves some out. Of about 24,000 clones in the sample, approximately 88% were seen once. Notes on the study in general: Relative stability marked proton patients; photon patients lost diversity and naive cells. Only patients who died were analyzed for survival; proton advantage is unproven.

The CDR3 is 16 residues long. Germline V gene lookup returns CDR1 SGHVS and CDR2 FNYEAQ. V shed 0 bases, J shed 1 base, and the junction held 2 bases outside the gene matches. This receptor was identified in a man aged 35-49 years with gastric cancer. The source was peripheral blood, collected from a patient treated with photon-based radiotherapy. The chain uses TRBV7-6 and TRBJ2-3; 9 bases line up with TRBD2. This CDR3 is CASSLAPSGGTDTQYF. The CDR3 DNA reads TGTGCCAGCAGCTTAGCCCCTAGCGGGGGCACAGATACGCAGTATTTT. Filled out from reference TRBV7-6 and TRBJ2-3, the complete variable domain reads GAGVSQSPRYKVTKRGQDVALRCDPISGHVSLYWYRQALGQGPEFLTYFNYEAQQDKSGLPNDRFSAERPEGSISTLTIQRTEQRDSAMYRCASSLAPSGGTDTQYFGPGTRLTVL.